A selection of T cell receptor beta chains follows, all from one sample in a study of follicular helper T cells after annual influenza vaccination. Clones were sequenced by immunoSEQ multiplex PCR, and TCRdb holds only the in-frame ones, with some missing. The sample holds several thousand clones; roughly four fifths are singletons and the top ten take approximately 0.98%. The sequenced sample was CXCR5+ CD38- circulating T follicular helper cells from blood, obtained on the day of influenza vaccination. The receptor set was obtained from an adult who received the influenza vaccine. The CDR3 runs from the conserved cysteine through the conserved F or W. The D gene is left open where the match is weak. The size of a clone is reported for some rows only, either as once, few or many, or as a class for expanded clones.

V gene: TRBV18; clone size: NA; D gene: NA; J gene: TRBJ2-3; CDR3 protein: CASSGQGLTDTQYF; CDR3 DNA: TGTGCCAGCTCGGGGCAGGGTCTGACAGATACGCAGTATTTT
V gene: TRBV2; clone size: NA; D gene: NA; J gene: TRBJ2-7; CDR3 protein: CASTGGLAYEQYF; CDR3 DNA: TGTGCCAGCACTGGTGGGCTGGCCTACGAGCAGTACTTC
V gene: TRBV29-1; clone size: NA; D gene: NA; J gene: TRBJ2-7; CDR3 protein: CSVLTAPRDEQYF; CDR3 DNA: TGCAGCGTCTTGACTGCGCCCCGTGACGAGCAGTACTTC
V gene: TRBV27; clone size: once; D gene: NA; J gene: TRBJ2-5; CDR3 protein: CASKPLQGGGFKETQYF; CDR3 DNA: TGTGCCAGCAAGCCCCTCCAGGGGGGGGGCTTTAAAGAGACCCAGTACTTC
V gene: TRBV6-6; clone size: NA; D gene: TRBD2; J gene: TRBJ2-3; CDR3 protein: CASRAGGSTDTQYF; CDR3 DNA: TGTGCCAGCAGAGCGGGGGGGAGCACAGATACGCAGTATTTT
V gene: TRBV7-9; clone size: NA; D gene: NA; J gene: TRBJ1-1; CDR3 protein: CASTRGLVTEAFF; CDR3 DNA: TGTGCCAGCACCAGAGGGTTAGTCACTGAAGCTTTCTTT
V gene: TRBV4-3; clone size: NA; D gene: TRBD2; J gene: TRBJ2-7; CDR3 protein: CASSISGVGAYEQYF; CDR3 DNA: TGCGCCAGCAGTATTAGCGGGGTGGGCGCCTACGAGCAGTACTTC
V gene: TRBV28; clone size: NA; D gene: TRBD1; J gene: TRBJ1-3; CDR3 protein: CASSPSGTVTAGNTIYF; CDR3 DNA: TGTGCCAGCAGTCCGTCCGGGACAGTTACCGCTGGAAACACCATATATTTT
V gene: TRBV6-1; clone size: NA; D gene: NA; J gene: TRBJ2-5; CDR3 protein: CASSADRLQTQYF; CDR3 DNA: TGTGCCAGCAGTGCAGACAGGTTGCAGACCCAGTACTTC
V gene: TRBV5-6; clone size: NA; D gene: NA; J gene: TRBJ1-3; CDR3 protein: CTSSWGVKFSPSGNTIYF; CDR3 DNA: TGTACCAGCAGCTGGGGGGTCAAGTTTTCCCCCTCTGGAAACACCATATATTTT
V gene: TRBV6-6; clone size: NA; D gene: TRBD1; J gene: TRBJ1-2; CDR3 protein: CASSYSQGQGGHGYTF; CDR3 DNA: TGTGCCAGCAGTTACTCGCAGGGACAGGGAGGACATGGCTACACCTTC
V gene: TRBV7-2; clone size: NA; D gene: TRBD1; J gene: TRBJ1-6; CDR3 protein: CASRKGTDPSPLHF; CDR3 DNA: TGTGCCAGCAGGAAGGGGACAGATCCTTCACCCCTCCACTTT
V gene: TRBV7-8; clone size: NA; D gene: NA; J gene: TRBJ2-5; CDR3 protein: CASRLSTIGETQYF; CDR3 DNA: TGTGCCAGCAGGCTAAGTACTATCGGAGAGACCCAGTACTTC
V gene: TRBV5-1; clone size: NA; D gene: NA; J gene: TRBJ2-2; CDR3 protein: CASSSGTANTGELFF; CDR3 DNA: TGCGCCAGCAGCTCCGGGACGGCGAACACCGGGGAGCTGTTTTTT
V gene: TRBV7-2; clone size: NA; D gene: TRBD1; J gene: TRBJ2-2; CDR3 protein: CASSLVGQDRGTGELFF; CDR3 DNA: TGTGCCAGCAGCTTAGTAGGGCAGGACAGGGGCACCGGGGAGCTGTTTTTT
V gene: TRBV14; clone size: once; D gene: NA; J gene: TRBJ2-1; CDR3 protein: CASSHSDRLVLFGEQFF; CDR3 DNA: TGTGCCAGCAGCCACTCGGATAGACTAGTGCTCTTTGGTGAGCAGTTCTTC
V gene: TRBV29-1; clone size: NA; D gene: NA; J gene: TRBJ1-2; CDR3 protein: CSVGGGESYTF; CDR3 DNA: TGCAGCGTTGGAGGTGGGGAGAGCTACACCTTC
V gene: TRBV7-2; clone size: NA; D gene: NA; J gene: TRBJ1-6; CDR3 protein: CASSLGTSSYNSPLHF; CDR3 DNA: TGTGCCAGCAGCTTAGGCACCAGCTCCTATAATTCACCCCTCCACTTT
V gene: TRBV6-1; clone size: NA; D gene: NA; J gene: TRBJ2-7; CDR3 protein: CASREQGRHEQYF; CDR3 DNA: TGTGCCAGCAGGGAACAGGGTCGCCACGAGCAGTACTTC
V gene: TRBV5-4; clone size: NA; D gene: NA; J gene: TRBJ1-3; CDR3 protein: CASSNSGEGAGNTIYF; CDR3 DNA: TGTGCCAGCAGCAATTCCGGGGAGGGTGCTGGAAACACCATATATTTT
V gene: TRBV19; clone size: NA; D gene: NA; J gene: TRBJ1-5; CDR3 protein: CASSPRAVGNQPQHF; CDR3 DNA: TGTGCCAGTAGTCCACGGGCAGTGGGCAATCAGCCCCAGCATTTT
V gene: TRBV4-1; clone size: NA; D gene: NA; J gene: TRBJ2-2; CDR3 protein: CASSPARGGELFF; CDR3 DNA: TGCGCCAGCAGCCCAGCGCGGGGAGGGGAGCTGTTTTTT
V gene: TRBV4-2; clone size: NA; D gene: TRBD2; J gene: TRBJ2-1; CDR3 protein: CASSQDVGRASGLYNEQFF; CDR3 DNA: TGTGCCAGCAGCCAAGATGTGGGGCGTGCTAGCGGTCTGTACAATGAGCAGTTCTTC
V gene: TRBV5-1; clone size: NA; D gene: NA; J gene: TRBJ2-3; CDR3 protein: CASSLSAGTDTQYF; CDR3 DNA: TGCGCCAGCAGCTTGTCGGCGGGAACAGATACGCAGTATTTT
V gene: TRBV19; clone size: NA; D gene: TRBD1; J gene: TRBJ1-2; CDR3 protein: CATHHTGAYGYTF; CDR3 DNA: TGTGCCACCCATCATACAGGGGCCTATGGCTACACCTTC
V gene: TRBV5-1; clone size: NA; D gene: NA; J gene: TRBJ2-2; CDR3 protein: CASSLGRSNTGELFF; CDR3 DNA: TGCGCCAGCAGCCTAGGACGGTCGAACACCGGGGAGCTGTTTTTT